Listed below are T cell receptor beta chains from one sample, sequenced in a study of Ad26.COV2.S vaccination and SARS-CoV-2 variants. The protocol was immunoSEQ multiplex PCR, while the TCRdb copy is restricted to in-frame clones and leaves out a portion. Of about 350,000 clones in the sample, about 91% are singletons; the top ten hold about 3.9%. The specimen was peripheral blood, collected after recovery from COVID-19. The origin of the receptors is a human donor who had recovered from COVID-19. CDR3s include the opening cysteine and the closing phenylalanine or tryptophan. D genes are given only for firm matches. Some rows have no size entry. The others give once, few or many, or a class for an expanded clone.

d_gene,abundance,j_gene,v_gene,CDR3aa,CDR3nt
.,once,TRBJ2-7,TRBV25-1,CASSGTSSSYEQYF,TGTGCCAGCAGTGGTACTAGCTCTTCCTACGAGCAGTACTTC
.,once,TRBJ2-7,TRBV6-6,CASSYPGFNEQYF,TGTGCCAGCAGTTACCCAGGGTTCAACGAGCAGTACTTC
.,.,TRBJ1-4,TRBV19,CASSTWGRKDATNEKLFF,TGTGCCAGTAGTACATGGGGGCGCAAGGATGCAACTAATGAAAAACTGTTTTTT
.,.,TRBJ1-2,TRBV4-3,CASSQGLGGLGYGYTF,TGCGCCAGCAGCCAGGGCTTAGGAGGGCTCGGCTATGGCTACACCTTC
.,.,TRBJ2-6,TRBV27,CASSFSGSGANVLTF,TGTGCCAGCAGTTTTTCAGGGTCTGGGGCCAACGTCCTGACTTTC
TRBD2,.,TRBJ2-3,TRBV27,CASSLSASGGAVWTDTQYF,TGTGCCAGCAGTTTATCGGCTAGCGGGGGGGCGGTGTGGACAGATACGCAGTATTTT
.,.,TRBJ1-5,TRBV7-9,CASSLEARGGANQPQHF,TGTGCCAGCAGCTTAGAGGCGCGGGGTGGGGCCAATCAGCCCCAGCATTTT
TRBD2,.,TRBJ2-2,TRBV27,CASSLLGLAGANTGELFF,TGTGCCAGCAGTTTACTCGGGCTAGCGGGGGCCAACACCGGGGAGCTGTTTTTT
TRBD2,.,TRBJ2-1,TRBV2,CATRGPAGGSGKFF,TGTGCCACCAGAGGACCAGCGGGGGGCTCGGGCAAGTTCTTC
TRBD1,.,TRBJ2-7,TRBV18,CASSPGGQGLTEQYF,TGTGCCAGCTCACCAGGAGGACAGGGACTGACCGAGCAGTACTTC
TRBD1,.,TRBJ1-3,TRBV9,CASSLPRTGGSGNTIYF,TGTGCCAGCAGCTTGCCCAGGACAGGGGGTTCAGGAAACACCATATATTTT
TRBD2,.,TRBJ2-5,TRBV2,CASQEGLASQETQYF,TGTGCCAGCCAGGAGGGACTAGCCTCACAAGAGACCCAGTACTTC
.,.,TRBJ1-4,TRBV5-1,CASNPGSNEKLFF,TGCGCCAGCAACCCAGGGTCTAATGAAAAACTGTTTTTT
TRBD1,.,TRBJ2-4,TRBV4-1,CASEYSGQERSNFIAKNIQYF,TGCGCCAGCGAATACTCCGGACAGGAGAGGAGCAATTTTATAGCCAAAAACATTCAGTACTTC
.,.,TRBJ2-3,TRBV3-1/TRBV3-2,CASSSRGADTQYF,TGTGCCAGCAGCAGTCGCGGGGCAGATACGCAGTATTTT
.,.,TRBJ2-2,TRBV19,CASTTSLYRDKNTGELFF,TGTGCCAGTACCACTTCCTTATACAGGGATAAGAACACCGGGGAGCTGTTTTTT
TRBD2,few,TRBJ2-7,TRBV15,CATSRARGGPNEQYF,TGTGCCACCAGCAGAGCCCGGGGGGGGCCCAACGAGCAGTACTTC
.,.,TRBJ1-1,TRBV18,CASSSPSVGNTEAFF,TGTGCCAGCTCATCCCCTTCAGTGGGGAACACTGAAGCTTTCTTT